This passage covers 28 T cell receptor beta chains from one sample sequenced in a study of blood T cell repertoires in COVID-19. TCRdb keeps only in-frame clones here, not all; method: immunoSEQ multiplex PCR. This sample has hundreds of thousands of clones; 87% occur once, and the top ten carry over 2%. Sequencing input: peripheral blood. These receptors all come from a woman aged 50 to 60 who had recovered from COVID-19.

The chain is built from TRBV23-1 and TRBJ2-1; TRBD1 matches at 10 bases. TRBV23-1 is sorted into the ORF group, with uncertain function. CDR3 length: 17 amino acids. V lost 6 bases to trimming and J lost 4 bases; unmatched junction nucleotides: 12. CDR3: CASRLPGQGLSYNEQFF. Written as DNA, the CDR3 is TGCGCCAGCAGATTACCGGGACAGGGGTTATCTTACAATGAGCAGTTCTTC.

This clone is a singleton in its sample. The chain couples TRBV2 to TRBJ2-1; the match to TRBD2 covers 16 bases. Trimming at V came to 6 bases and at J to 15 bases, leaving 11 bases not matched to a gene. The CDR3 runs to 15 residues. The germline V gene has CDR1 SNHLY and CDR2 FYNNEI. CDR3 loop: CASRAGLAGGPLLFF. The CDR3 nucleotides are TGTGCCAGCAGGGCGGGACTAGCGGGAGGGCCGCTCCTGTTCTTC.

CDR3 residues: CASRKPGDFYGYTF. The CDR3 coding sequence is TGTGCCAGCAGAAAACCGGGGGATTTTTATGGCTACACCTTC. This chain links TRBV6-5 with TRBJ1-2; TRBD1 is a possible D gene (5 bases). This CDR3 comprises 14 residues. Trimming pared 6 bases from V and 5 bases from J, leaving 16 bases between. Germline values: CDR1 MNHEY, CDR2 SVGAGI.

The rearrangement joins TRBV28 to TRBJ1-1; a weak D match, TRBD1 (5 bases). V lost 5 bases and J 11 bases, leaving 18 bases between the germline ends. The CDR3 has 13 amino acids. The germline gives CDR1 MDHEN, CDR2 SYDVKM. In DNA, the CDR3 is TGTGCCAGCAGTCCATCGATTTGGGGCTATGCTTTCTTT. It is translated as CASSPSIWGYAFF.

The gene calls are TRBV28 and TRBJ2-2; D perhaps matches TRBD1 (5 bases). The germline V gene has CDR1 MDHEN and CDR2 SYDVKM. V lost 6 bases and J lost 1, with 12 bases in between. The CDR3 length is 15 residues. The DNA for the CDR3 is TGTGCCAGCAGGACAGACAGTATGAACACCGGGGAGCTGTTTTTT. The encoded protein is CASRTDSMNTGELFF.

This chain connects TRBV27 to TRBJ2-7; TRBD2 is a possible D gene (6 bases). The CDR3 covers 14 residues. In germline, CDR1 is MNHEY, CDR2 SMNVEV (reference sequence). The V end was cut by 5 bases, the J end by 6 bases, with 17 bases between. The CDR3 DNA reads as TGTGCCAGCAGTCCGGACTGGGGGAGGCCCGAGCAGTACTTC. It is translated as CASSPDWGRPEQYF.

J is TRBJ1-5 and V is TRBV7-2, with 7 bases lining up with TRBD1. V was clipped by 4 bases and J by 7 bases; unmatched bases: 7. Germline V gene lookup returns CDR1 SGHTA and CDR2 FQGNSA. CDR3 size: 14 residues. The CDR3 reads CASSSMDRKQPQHF. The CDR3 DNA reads TGTGCCAGCAGCTCCATGGACAGGAAGCAGCCCCAGCATTTT.

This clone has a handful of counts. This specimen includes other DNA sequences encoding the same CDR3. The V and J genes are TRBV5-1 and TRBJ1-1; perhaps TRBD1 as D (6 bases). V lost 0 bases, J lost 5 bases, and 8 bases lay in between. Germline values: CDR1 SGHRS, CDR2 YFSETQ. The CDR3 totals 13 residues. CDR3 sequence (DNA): TGCGCCAGCAGCTTGGTGGGGGCAACTGAAGCTTTCTTT. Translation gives CASSLVGATEAFF.

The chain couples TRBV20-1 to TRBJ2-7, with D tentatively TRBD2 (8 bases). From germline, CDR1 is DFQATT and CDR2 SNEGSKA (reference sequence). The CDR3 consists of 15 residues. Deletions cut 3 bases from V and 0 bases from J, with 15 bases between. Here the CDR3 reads CSASRGLAGSYEQYF. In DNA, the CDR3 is TGCAGTGCTAGTAGGGGGCTAGCGGGCTCCTACGAGCAGTACTTC.

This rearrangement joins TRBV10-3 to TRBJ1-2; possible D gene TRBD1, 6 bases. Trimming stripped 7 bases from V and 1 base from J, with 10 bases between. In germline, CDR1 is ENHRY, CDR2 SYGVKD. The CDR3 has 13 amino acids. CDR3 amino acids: CAITEGGNYGYTF. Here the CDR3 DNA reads TGTGCCATCACGGAAGGGGGTAACTATGGCTACACCTTC.

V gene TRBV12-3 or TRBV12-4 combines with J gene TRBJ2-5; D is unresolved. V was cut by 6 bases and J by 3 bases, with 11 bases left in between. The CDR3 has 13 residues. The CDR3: CASRPPAEETQYF. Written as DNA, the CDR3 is TGTGCCAGCAGGCCTCCCGCAGAAGAGACCCAGTACTTC.

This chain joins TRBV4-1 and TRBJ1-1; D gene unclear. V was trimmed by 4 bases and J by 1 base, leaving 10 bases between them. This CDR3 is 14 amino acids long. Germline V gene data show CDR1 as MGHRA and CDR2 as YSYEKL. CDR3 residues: CASSPSYGNTEAFF. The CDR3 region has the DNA TGCGCCAGCAGCCCGAGCTACGGGAACACTGAAGCTTTCTTT.

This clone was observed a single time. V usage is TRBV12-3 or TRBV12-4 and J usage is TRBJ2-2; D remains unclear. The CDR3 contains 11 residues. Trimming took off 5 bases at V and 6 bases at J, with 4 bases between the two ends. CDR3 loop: CASSPAGELFF. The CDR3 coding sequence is TGTGCCAGCAGTCCTGCCGGGGAGCTGTTTTTT.

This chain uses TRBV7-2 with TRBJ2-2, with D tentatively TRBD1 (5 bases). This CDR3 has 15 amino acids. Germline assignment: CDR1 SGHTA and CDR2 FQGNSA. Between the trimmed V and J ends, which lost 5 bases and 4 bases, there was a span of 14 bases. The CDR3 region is CASSLGVGVTGELFF. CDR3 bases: TGTGCCAGCAGCCTAGGGGTAGGGGTCACCGGGGAGCTGTTTTTT.

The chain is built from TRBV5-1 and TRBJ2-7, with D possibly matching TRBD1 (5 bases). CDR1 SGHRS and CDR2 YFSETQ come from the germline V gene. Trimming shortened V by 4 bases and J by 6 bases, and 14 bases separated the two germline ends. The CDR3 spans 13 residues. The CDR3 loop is CASSPRTQAEQYF. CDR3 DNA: TGCGCCAGCAGCCCGCGGACACAAGCCGAGCAGTACTTC.

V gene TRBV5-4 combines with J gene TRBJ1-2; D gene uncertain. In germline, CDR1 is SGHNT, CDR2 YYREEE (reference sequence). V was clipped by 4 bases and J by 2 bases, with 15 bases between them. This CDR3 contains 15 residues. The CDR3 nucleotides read TGTGCCAGCAGCCGAAAAGGTACGGGAAACTATGGCTACACCTTC. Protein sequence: CASSRKGTGNYGYTF. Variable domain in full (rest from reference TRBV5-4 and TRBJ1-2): ETGVTQSPTHLIKTRGQQVTLRCSSQSGHNTVSWYQQALGQGPQFIFQYYREEENGRGNFPPRFSGLQFPNYSSELNVNALELDDSALYLCASSRKGTGNYGYTFGSGTRLTVV.

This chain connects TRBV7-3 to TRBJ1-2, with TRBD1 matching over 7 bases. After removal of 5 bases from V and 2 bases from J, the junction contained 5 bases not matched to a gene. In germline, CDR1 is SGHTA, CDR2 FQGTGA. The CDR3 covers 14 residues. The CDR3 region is CASSPGGQNYGYTF. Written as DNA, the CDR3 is TGTGCCAGCAGCCCAGGGGGACAGAACTATGGCTACACCTTC.

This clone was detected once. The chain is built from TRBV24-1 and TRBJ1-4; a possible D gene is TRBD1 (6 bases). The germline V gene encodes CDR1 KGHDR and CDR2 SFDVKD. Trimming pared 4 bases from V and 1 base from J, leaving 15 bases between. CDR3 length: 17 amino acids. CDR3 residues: CATSEGRGRGTNEKLFF. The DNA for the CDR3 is TGTGCCACCAGTGAGGGCAGGGGTAGGGGAACTAATGAAAAACTGTTTTTT.

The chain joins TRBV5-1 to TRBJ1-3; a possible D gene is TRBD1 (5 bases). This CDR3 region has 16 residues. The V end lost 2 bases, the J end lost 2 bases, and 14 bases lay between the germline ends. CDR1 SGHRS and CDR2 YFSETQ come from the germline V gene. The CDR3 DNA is TGCGCCAGCAGCTTCGGGCAGGGCTTTACTGGAAACACCATATATTTT. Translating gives CASSFGQGFTGNTIYF.

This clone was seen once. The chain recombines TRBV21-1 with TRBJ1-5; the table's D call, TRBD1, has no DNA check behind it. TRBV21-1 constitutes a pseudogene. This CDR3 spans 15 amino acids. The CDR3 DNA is TGTGCCAGCAGCAAAGGGCATACAGCAAATCAGCCCCAGCATTTT. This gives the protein CASSKGHTANQPQHF.

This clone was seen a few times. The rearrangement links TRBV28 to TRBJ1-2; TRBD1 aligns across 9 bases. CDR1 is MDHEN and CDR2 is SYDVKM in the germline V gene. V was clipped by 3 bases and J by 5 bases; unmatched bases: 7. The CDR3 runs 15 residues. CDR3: CASSLVDRGGYGYTF. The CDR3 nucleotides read TGTGCCAGCAGTTTGGTGGACAGGGGCGGGTATGGCTACACCTTC.

This CDR3 is CASSSGRNYEQYF. DNA for the CDR3: TGTGCCAGCAGCTCCGGGAGGAACTACGAGCAGTACTTC. V usage is TRBV11-2 and J usage is TRBJ2-7; 7 positions agree with TRBD2. J was trimmed by 3 bases and V by 4 bases; bases with no gene match: 3. CDR3 length: 13 residues. The germline CDR1 and CDR2 sequences are SGHAT and FQNNGV.

CDR3 coding DNA: TGTGCCAGTCAACGGCGGGGGAATCAAGAGACCCAGTACTTC. Protein sequence: CASQRRGNQETQYF. The rearrangement links TRBV6-6 to TRBJ2-5; 7 bases fit TRBD2. Losses at the gene ends were 9 bases for V and 2 bases for J; bases not matched to a gene: 9. Germline CDR1 MNHNY, CDR2 SVGAGI (reference sequence). The CDR3 covers 14 residues.

CDR3 DNA: TGTGCCAGTAGTGGGGGGACAGGCCCCGCCATTTACTATGGCTACACCTTC. Protein: CASSGGTGPAIYYGYTF. The chain couples TRBV19 to TRBJ1-2; TRBD1 agrees at 8 bases. J gave up 3 bases and V 5 bases, and 14 bases lay outside the gene matches. Germline assignment: CDR1 LNHDA and CDR2 SQIVND (reference sequence). The CDR3 loop spans 17 amino acids.

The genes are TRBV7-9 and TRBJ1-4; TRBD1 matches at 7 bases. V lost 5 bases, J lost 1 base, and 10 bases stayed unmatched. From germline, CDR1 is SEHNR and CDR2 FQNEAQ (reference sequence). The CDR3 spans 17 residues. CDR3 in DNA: TGTGCCAGCAGCACACGACAGGGACTGGTAACTAATGAAAAACTGTTTTTT. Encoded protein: CASSTRQGLVTNEKLFF.

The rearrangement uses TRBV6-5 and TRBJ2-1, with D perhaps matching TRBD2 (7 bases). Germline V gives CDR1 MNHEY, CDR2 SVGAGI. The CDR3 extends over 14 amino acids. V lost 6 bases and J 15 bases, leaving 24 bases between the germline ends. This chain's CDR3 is CASSPGGTHKRLFF. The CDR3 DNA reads TGTGCCAGCAGCCCCGGGGGGACACACAAAAGGCTGTTCTTC.

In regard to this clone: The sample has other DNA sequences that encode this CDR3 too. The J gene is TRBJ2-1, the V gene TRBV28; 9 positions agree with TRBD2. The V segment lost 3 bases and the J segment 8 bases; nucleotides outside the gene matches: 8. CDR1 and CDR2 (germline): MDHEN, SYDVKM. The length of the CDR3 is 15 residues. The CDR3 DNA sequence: TGTGCCAGCAGTTTCCGCGGGAGGGCCGTGGATGAGCAGTTCTTC. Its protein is CASSFRGRAVDEQFF.

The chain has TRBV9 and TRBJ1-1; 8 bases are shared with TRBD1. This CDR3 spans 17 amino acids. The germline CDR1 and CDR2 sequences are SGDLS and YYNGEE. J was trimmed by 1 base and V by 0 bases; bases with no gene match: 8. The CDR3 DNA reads TGTGCCAGCAGCGTAGATGGTCAGGGGGCGTGGAACACTGAAGCTTTCTTT. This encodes CASSVDGQGAWNTEAFF.